The 19 T cell receptor beta chains in this list originate from one sample, sequenced in a study of shared clonotypes between healthy human individuals. Naive CD8 cells, CD45RO-negative and positively selected for CCR7, excluded terminally differentiated effector memory CD45RA+ cells. The assay was immunoSEQ multiplex PCR, and TCRdb's table has in-frame clones only and misses some. Among about 610,000 clones listed, roughly 95% were seen once. The sequencing input was naive CD8+ T cells sorted from blood. These receptor sequences come from a woman aged 25 to 39 in good health.

This chain links TRBV6-5 with TRBJ2-7; possibly TRBD1 or TRBD2 for D (5 bases each). Germline lookup yields CDR1 MNHEY and CDR2 SVGAGI. CDR3 size: 14 residues. Between the trimmed V and J ends, which lost 2 bases and 3 bases, there was a span of 11 bases. The CDR3 DNA follows: TGTGCCAGCAGTTACGATGGGGACCTCTACGAGCAGTACTTC. This encodes CASSYDGDLYEQYF.

The V gene is TRBV2, the J gene TRBJ2-7; maybe TRBD2 (6 bases). V was pared by 6 bases and J by 6 bases, with 15 bases between. Germline V CDR1 and CDR2: SNHLY, FYNNEI. The CDR3 sequence is 13 residues long. CDR3 loop: CASRQGLRGEQYF. For the CDR3, the DNA is TGTGCCAGCAGGCAGGGACTGAGGGGCGAGCAGTACTTC.

The CDR3 DNA reads TGTGCCAGCAGTGAATGGGGGCCAGTCATGAACACTGAAGCTTTCTTT. The encoded protein is CASSEWGPVMNTEAFF. The chain combines TRBV2 with TRBJ1-1; a possible D gene is TRBD1 (6 bases). The CDR3 is made up of 16 amino acids. CDR1 and CDR2 from the germline V gene are SNHLY and FYNNEI. V was trimmed by 2 bases and J by 0 bases, leaving 13 bases between them.

CDR3 DNA: TGTGCCAGTAGCAACGCCACTAGCGGGAGGTGGACCGGGGAGCTGTTTTTT. Amino acids: CASSNATSGRWTGELFF. The rearrangement links TRBV19 to TRBJ2-2; TRBD2 matches 12 bases. V dropped 6 bases and J dropped 5; count of bases not matched to a gene: 10. The V gene's germline CDR1 is LNHDA and CDR2 SQIVND (reference sequence). CDR3 length equals 17 residues.

This chain links TRBV5-4 with TRBJ2-1; D not certain. Between the trimmed V and J ends, which lost 4 bases and 6 bases, there was a span of 8 bases. Germline CDR1 is SGHNT and CDR2 is YYREEE (reference sequence). This CDR3 spans 12 amino acids. The CDR3 DNA follows: TGTGCCAGCAGCATAGCTAGCAATGAGCAGTTCTTC. Its protein product is CASSIASNEQFF.

As for this clone: The same CDR3 also results from other DNA sequences found in this sample. The CDR3 DNA is TGTGCCAGCAGTTTCGACAGGGGAGAGACCCAGTACTTC. It yields the protein CASSFDRGETQYF. J is TRBJ2-5 and V is TRBV27; TRBD1 aligns across 8 bases. J lost 4 bases, V lost 3 bases, and 1 base had no gene match. CDR1 is MNHEY and CDR2 is SMNVEV in the germline V gene (reference sequence). The CDR3 is 13 residues long.

As DNA, the CDR3 is TGTGCCAGCAGTCCCCCGGGGACCGAAAAACTGTTTTTT. Encoded protein: CASSPPGTEKLFF. V gene TRBV6-5 combines with J gene TRBJ1-4; D is perhaps TRBD1 (5 bases). V lost 5 bases to trimming and J lost 8 bases, with 12 bases between them. Germline V gene lookup returns CDR1 MNHEY and CDR2 SVGAGI. The CDR3 has 13 amino acids.

This sequence joins TRBV5-1 and TRBJ2-5; D is uncertain. Germline V CDR1 and CDR2: SGHRS, YFSETQ. This CDR3 spans 14 amino acids. V lost 1 base and J lost 5, with 12 bases in between. The DNA of the CDR3 is TGCGCCAGCAGCTTGATAGGAGACCGGGAGACCCAGTACTTC. This sequence encodes CASSLIGDRETQYF.

The J gene is TRBJ2-7, the V gene TRBV7-8; 7 bases map to TRBD2. The CDR3 extends over 13 amino acids. CDR1 is SGHVS and CDR2 is FQNEAQ in the germline V gene. V shed 2 bases and J 5 bases; nucleotides not matched to a gene: 3. The CDR3 DNA is TGTGCCAGCAGCTTACGGGGGGTAAACGAGCAGTACTTC. The encoded protein is CASSLRGVNEQYF.

CDR3 in DNA: TGTGCCAGCAGCTTAGCTAGCGGAATTAGCACAGATACGCAGTATTTT. Translation gives CASSLASGISTDTQYF. J is TRBJ2-3 and V is TRBV7-6, with D possibly being TRBD2 (6 bases). The germline V and J ends were trimmed by 0 bases and 0 bases, with 10 bases remaining between them. The CDR3 spans 16 residues. Germline V gene data show CDR1 as SGHVS and CDR2 as FNYEAQ.

The rearrangement joins TRBV9 to TRBJ2-3; TRBD2 matches 7 bases. The V and J ends lost 0 bases and 6 bases, in that order; junction bases with no gene match: 10. The CDR3 extends over 16 amino acids. Germline-derived CDR1 and CDR2 are SGDLS and YYNGEE. CDR3 in amino acids: CASSVEGGSSEDTQYF. As DNA, the CDR3 is TGTGCCAGCAGCGTAGAGGGAGGGTCTTCGGAGGATACGCAGTATTTT.

The chain's CDR3 is CASSLGGRGGTDTQYF. For the CDR3, the DNA is TGTGCCAGCAGCTTAGGCGGGAGGGGTGGCACAGATACGCAGTATTTT. This sequence joins TRBV7-6 and TRBJ2-3, with TRBD2 identical over 9 bases. The CDR3 spans 16 residues. In germline, CDR1 is SGHVS, CDR2 FNYEAQ. Trimming cost V 1 base and J 1 base; bases outside gene matches: 3.

The rearrangement links TRBV6-1 to TRBJ2-2, with 9 bases aligning to TRBD1. The germline V gene has CDR1 MNHNS and CDR2 SASEGT. This CDR3 comprises 16 residues. V trimming: 3 bases; J trimming: 4 bases; junction bases outside the gene matches: 6. In nucleotides, the CDR3 is TGTGCCAGCAGTGAGCACAGGGGGCTGTCCACCGGGGAGCTGTTTTTT. It yields the protein CASSEHRGLSTGELFF.

The chain uses TRBV19 and TRBJ2-7, with a tentative D call TRBD2 (6 bases). There are 15 residues in the CDR3. Germline assignment: CDR1 LNHDA and CDR2 SQIVND (reference sequence). The V end lost 3 bases, the J end lost 5 bases, and 17 bases lay between the germline ends. The CDR3 nucleotides are TGTGCCAGTAGTATTTTCGAGACTAGGTTCGACGAGCAGTACTTC. The encoded protein is CASSIFETRFDEQYF.

This clone has only one observation. This chain links TRBV27 with TRBJ2-5; D is possibly TRBD1 (6 bases). Trimming stripped 8 bases from V and 7 bases from J, with 20 bases between. The CDR3 has 14 amino acids. The germline CDR1 and CDR2 sequences are MNHEY and SMNVEV (reference sequence). As DNA, the CDR3 is TGTGCCAGCGGTGCTCGACAGGCGATCTGGACCCAGTACTTC. Encoded protein: CASGARQAIWTQYF.

This chain links TRBV27 with TRBJ2-7; maybe TRBD2 (7 bases). The germline V and J ends were trimmed by 5 bases and 5 bases, with 10 bases remaining between them. CDR3 length equals 12 residues. The germline CDR1 and CDR2 sequences are MNHEY and SMNVEV (reference sequence). This CDR3 is CASSGRGDEQYF. The CDR3 DNA follows: TGTGCCAGCAGTGGGAGGGGGGACGAGCAGTACTTC.

The chain uses TRBV23-1 and TRBJ2-1; 12 bases match TRBD1. TRBV23-1 falls under the ORF class, with uncertain function. This CDR3 has 15 amino acids. Germline trimming cut 2 bases from V and 6 bases from J; bases unmatched to any gene: 2. The CDR3 coding sequence is TGCGCCAGCAGTCAAAGGGGACAGGGGGCCAATGAGCAGTTCTTC. Translating it yields CASSQRGQGANEQFF.

V and J are TRBV2 and TRBJ1-1; unclear D gene. The CDR3 sequence is 13 residues long. The V end lost 3 bases, the J end lost 6 bases, and 11 bases lay between the germline ends. Germline values: CDR1 SNHLY, CDR2 FYNNEI. The CDR3 region has the DNA TGTGCCAGCAGTGATACTCCCAGCCCTGAAGCTTTCTTT. Translating gives CASSDTPSPEAFF.

The chain joins TRBV4-1 to TRBJ1-1; D unresolved. This CDR3 spans 14 amino acids. The germline V gene encodes CDR1 MGHRA and CDR2 YSYEKL. V lost 5 bases and J 1 base, leaving 11 bases between the germline ends. The CDR3 coding sequence is TGCGCCAGCAGCATAAGAGGCGGGAACACTGAAGCTTTCTTT. This encodes CASSIRGGNTEAFF.